The rows below give T cell receptor beta chains drawn from one sample of a study of T-cell memory formation after mild COVID-19. One entry per CDR3 protein results from TCRdb running MiXCR on the 5' RACE reads. The data contain hundreds of thousands of distinct CDR3 sequences, 20% to 25% of them singletons. Specimen: PBMCs or a T cell subset sorted from them (not recorded which). The receptors come from an adult woman who had mild COVID-19 (a few samples of this study predate the infection). Cell type and time point are not known. Each CDR3 is given without its conserved first and last residue.

j_gene | len | v_gene | CDR3aa
TRBJ2-7 | 10 | TRBV4-2 | ASSRGDYEQY
TRBJ2-1 | 13 | TRBV7-7 | ASSSGLAVPNEQF
TRBJ1-2 | 13 | TRBV5-5 | ASSPRDSPRDGYT
TRBJ2-1 | 14 | TRBV7-9 | ASRPAVRTGQNEQF
TRBJ2-1 | 15 | TRBV5-1 | ASSLASSGGLYNEQF
TRBJ2-7 | 10 | TRBV30 | AWSPQSYEQY
TRBJ2-3 | 13 | TRBV5-4 | ASSFRDESTDTQY
TRBJ2-7 | 13 | TRBV2 | ASSEEVARSYEQY
TRBJ1-1 | 14 | TRBV12-5 | ASGLVIPPGGVEAF
TRBJ2-7 | 14 | TRBV27 | ASSLRTDYRAYEQY
TRBJ2-3 | 15 | TRBV7-9 | ASSFYYSGGAADTQY
TRBJ2-1 | 13 | TRBV12-3/TRBV12-4 | ASRPGTGAIYEQF
TRBJ2-2 | 11 | TRBV12-3/TRBV12-4 | ASSFGHTGELF
TRBJ1-1 | 10 | TRBV5-6 | ASSWIDTEAF
TRBJ1-2 | 10 | TRBV18 | ASSPPKGGYT
TRBJ2-1 | 14 | TRBV6-6 | ASSDGSGAGYNEQF
TRBJ2-3 | 11 | TRBV4-1 | ASSQGGRDTQY
TRBJ2-7 | 12 | TRBV11-2 | ASSLALGPYEQY
TRBJ1-1 | 12 | TRBV5-1 | ASSVDRVNTEAF
TRBJ1-5 | 11 | TRBV20-1 | SARAKGGQPQH
TRBJ2-1 | 13 | TRBV19 | ASSPLAGGPNEQF
TRBJ2-3 | 14 | TRBV18 | ASSLSLAGTTDTQY
TRBJ1-2 | 11 | TRBV7-9 | ALEGRFNYGYT
TRBJ2-1 | 13 | TRBV20-1 | SAMPLAGGYNEQF
TRBJ2-1 | 11 | TRBV5-1 | ASSLWTGREQF
TRBJ2-5 | 12 | TRBV29-1 | SVDHPVGAETQY
TRBJ1-1 | 16 | TRBV7-3 | ASSPRVPGQGATTEAF
TRBJ2-1 | 12 | TRBV20-1 | SARGGSSYNEQF
TRBJ1-5 | 13 | TRBV27 | ASSPGQRTNQPQH
TRBJ1-5 | 13 | TRBV4-1 | ASSQDPGVNQPQH
TRBJ2-1 | 13 | TRBV14 | ASSQLAGVSNEQF
TRBJ2-7 | 12 | TRBV4-1 | ASSQGQINYEQY
TRBJ2-7 | 12 | TRBV6-5 | ASSWDGSSYEQY
TRBJ1-5 | 14 | TRBV19 | ASIDPEGYSNQPQH